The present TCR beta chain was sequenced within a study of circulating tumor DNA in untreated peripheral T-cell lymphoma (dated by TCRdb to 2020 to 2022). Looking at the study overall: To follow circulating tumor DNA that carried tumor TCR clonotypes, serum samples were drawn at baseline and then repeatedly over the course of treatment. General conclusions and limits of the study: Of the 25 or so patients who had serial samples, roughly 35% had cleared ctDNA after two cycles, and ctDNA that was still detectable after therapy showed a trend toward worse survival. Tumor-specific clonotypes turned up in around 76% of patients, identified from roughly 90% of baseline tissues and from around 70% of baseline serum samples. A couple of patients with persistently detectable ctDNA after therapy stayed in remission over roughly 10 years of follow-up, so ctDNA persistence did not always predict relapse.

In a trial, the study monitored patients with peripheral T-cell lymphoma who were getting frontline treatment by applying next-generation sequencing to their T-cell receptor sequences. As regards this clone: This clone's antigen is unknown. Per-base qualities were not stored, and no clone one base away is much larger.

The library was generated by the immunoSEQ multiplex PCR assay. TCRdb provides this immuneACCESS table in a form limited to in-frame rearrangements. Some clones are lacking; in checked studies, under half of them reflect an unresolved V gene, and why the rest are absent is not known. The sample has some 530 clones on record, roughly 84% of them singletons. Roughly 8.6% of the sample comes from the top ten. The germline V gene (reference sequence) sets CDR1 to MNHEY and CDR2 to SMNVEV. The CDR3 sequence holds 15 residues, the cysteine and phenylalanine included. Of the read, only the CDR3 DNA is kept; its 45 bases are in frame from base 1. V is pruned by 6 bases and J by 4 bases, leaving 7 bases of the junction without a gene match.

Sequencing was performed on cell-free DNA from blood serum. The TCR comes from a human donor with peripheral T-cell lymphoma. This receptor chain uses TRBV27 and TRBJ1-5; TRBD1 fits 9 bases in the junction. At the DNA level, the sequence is TGTGCCAGCAGGACAGGGGGTCGGGTAAATCAGCCCCAGCATTTT. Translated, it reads CASRTGGRVNQPQHF.